These T cell receptor beta chains were read from a single sample in a study of Tregs in tolerant kidney transplant recipients. Profiled with immunoSEQ multiplex PCR; TCRdb holds only in-frame clones, not every one. Here the sample spans some 15,000 clones, just under 80% being singletons. The material sequenced was Tregs from blood, taken before the transplant. These receptors were obtained from a human donor who received a combined kidney and bone marrow transplant. The CDR3 runs from the conserved cysteine through the conserved F or W. The order of the fields is clone size, V gene, J gene, D gene, CDR3 DNA, CDR3 protein. The D gene is left open where the match is weak. The size of a clone is reported for some rows only, either as once, few or many, or as a class for expanded clones.

>-|TRBV7-2|TRBJ1-2|TRBD1
TGTGCCAGCAGCGTCGACAGGGGCCATGGCTACACCTTC
CASSVDRGHGYTF
>-|TRBV5-1|TRBJ2-1|TRBD2
TGCGCCAGCAGCCCAGGACTAGCGGGGGGAAATGAGCAGTTCTTC
CASSPGLAGGNEQFF
>few|TRBV4-1|TRBJ1-2|-
TGCGCCAGCAGCCAAGAGGGGCTACAGGGCGGTGCGGGCTACACCTTC
CASSQEGLQGGAGYTF
>-|TRBV12-5|TRBJ2-3|-
TGTGCTAGTGGTTTTGGAGGCACAGATACGCAGTATTTT
CASGFGGTDTQYF
>-|TRBV2|TRBJ2-1|TRBD1
TGCCCCACCTTACGGACAGGGTACAATGAGCAGTTCTTC
CPTLRTGYNEQFF
>-|TRBV10-3|TRBJ2-7|TRBD1
TGTGCCATCGGAGGACAGGGGTCGCACGAGCAGTACTTC
CAIGGQGSHEQYF
>-|TRBV6-6|TRBJ1-3|-
TGTGCCAGCATGGAGACCTTCTACACCATATATTTT
CASMETFYTIYF
>few|TRBV5-6|TRBJ2-7|TRBD1
TGTGCCAGCAGCGGGGACAGGGGGCGATCCTACGAGCAGTACTTC
CASSGDRGRSYEQYF
>-|TRBV2|TRBJ2-3|TRBD1
TGTGCCAGCAGAGGGGGAGGGACAGGGGGTTATACGCAGTATTTT
CASRGGGTGGYTQYF
>-|TRBV5-4|TRBJ1-1|-
TGTGCCAGCAGCCCAAGGGGACATCCGAACACTGAAGCTTTCTTT
CASSPRGHPNTEAFF
>-|TRBV6-7|TRBJ1-2|TRBD1
TGTGCCAGCAGCCAACAGGGGGCTGGAGGCTACACCTTC
CASSQQGAGGYTF
>-|TRBV11-2|TRBJ1-2|TRBD1
TGTGCCAGCAGCTTAGTAGGACAGGGAGTGTATGGCTACACCTTC
CASSLVGQGVYGYTF
>-|TRBV9|TRBJ1-4|-
TGTGCCAGCAGCGCCGGGACAAGGGCAGATGAAAAACTGTTTTTT
CASSAGTRADEKLFF
>-|TRBV5-6|TRBJ1-2|-
TGTGCCAGCAGCCCAGATTATAACTATGGCTACACCTTC
CASSPDYNYGYTF
>-|TRBV28|TRBJ2-1|TRBD2
TGTGCCACTTGGTTTGGCCCCGGGACTAGCGGGACTCGAGGTGAGCAGTTCTTC
CATWFGPGTSGTRGEQFF
>-|TRBV7-9|TRBJ2-7|-
TGTGCCAGCAGCCCCCGGGGCCGGGGACAATTACCCGGGCAGTACTTC
CASSPRGRGQLPGQYF
>few|TRBV5-1|TRBJ2-3|-
TGCGCCAGCAGCTCCCCGTCTCTAGCGCACAGATACGCAGGGCGCTTGTATTTT
CASSSPSLAHRYAGRLYF
>-|TRBV29-1|TRBJ2-7|-
TGCAGCGTTCTCCGGGGTGGGGGCCACGAGCAGTACTTC
CSVLRGGGHEQYF
>-|TRBV19|TRBJ1-2|TRBD1
TGTGCCAGTAGTATAGGCGGACAGGGTGGCTATGGCTACACCTTC
CASSIGGQGGYGYTF
>few|TRBV27|TRBJ2-2|-
TGTGCCAGCAGTTTTATTTTGACCGGGGAGCTGTTTTTT
CASSFILTGELFF
>-|TRBV7-2|TRBJ2-7|-
TGTGCCAGCAGCTTTCAGGTTGCTAGCCCAAACTCCTACGAGCAGTACTTC
CASSFQVASPNSYEQYF
>-|TRBV18|TRBJ1-3|TRBD1
TGTGCCAGCTCATCGACAGGGGGCCCTGGAAACACCATATATTTT
CASSSTGGPGNTIYF
>-|TRBV28|TRBJ1-5|-
TGTGCCAGCAGGCCCTCGAGCGGGGCCAAGCGGCCCCAGCATTTT
CASRPSSGAKRPQHF
>-|TRBV6-1|TRBJ2-7|-
TGTGCCAGCAGTGACAGGGGCTACGAGCAGTACTTC
CASSDRGYEQYF
>-|TRBV18|TRBJ2-1|-
TGTGCCAGCTCACTCAGACAACTGCCTCCCTACAATGAGCAGTTCTTC
CASSLRQLPPYNEQFF
>-|TRBV11-2|TRBJ2-1|TRBD2
TGTGCCAGCAGCTCTAGCGGGGGGACCTACAATGAGCAGTTCTTC
CASSSSGGTYNEQFF
>-|TRBV28|TRBJ1-1|TRBD1
TGTGCCAGCAGTTTACGACAGGGGAACACTGAAGCTTTCTTT
CASSLRQGNTEAFF
>once|TRBV9|TRBJ1-1|-
TGTGCCAGCAGCTCTAGGGGCGGAGCGTGGAACACTGAAGCTTTCTTT
CASSSRGGAWNTEAFF
>-|TRBV19|TRBJ1-2|-
TGTGCCAGTAGTTTCAATACCCGGACAGTTAACTATGGCTACACCTTC
CASSFNTRTVNYGYTF
>-|TRBV6-6|TRBJ2-3|TRBD1
TGTGCCAGCACCCGGACAGGTAGCACAGATACGCAGTATTTT
CASTRTGSTDTQYF
>-|TRBV6-1|TRBJ2-7|-
TGTGCCAGCAGTGAATTGTGGGCCGAGCAGTACTTC
CASSELWAEQYF
>-|TRBV5-1|TRBJ2-1|TRBD2
TGCGCCAGCAGCCGAGCGGGAGAGAATGAGCAGTTCTTC
CASSRAGENEQFF
>-|TRBV4-1|TRBJ2-5|-
TGCGCCAGCAGCCAAGGAGCGGTCCAAGAGACCCAGTACTTC
CASSQGAVQETQYF
>-|TRBV6-6|TRBJ2-1|-
TGTGCCAGCAGTTACAGGGAGATGAATGAGCAGTTCTTC
CASSYREMNEQFF
>few|TRBV2|TRBJ2-5|TRBD2
TGTGCCAGCAGCCTAGGGACTAGCGGGGGGGCCGGGACCCAGTACTTC
CASSLGTSGGAGTQYF
>-|TRBV6-5|TRBJ2-2|-
TGTGCCAGCAGGGCGGGACTGCACACCGGGGAGCTGTTTTTT
CASRAGLHTGELFF
>-|TRBV27|TRBJ2-3|-
TGTGCCACCGGAGCCCGAAGGGGTCGGGCAGATACGCAGTATTTT
CATGARRGRADTQYF
>-|TRBV4-3|TRBJ1-1|-
TGCGCCAGCAGCCAGACCCCCGCGGGAAACACTGAAGCTTTCTTT
CASSQTPAGNTEAFF
>-|TRBV6-1|TRBJ1-1|-
TGTGCCAGCAGGACGCACCGGGAGGAGGGCGCTTTCTTT
CASRTHREEGAFF
>-|TRBV18|TRBJ2-7|TRBD2
TGTGCCAGCTCAGCAGGACTAGCGGGAGTCTACGAGCAGTACTTC
CASSAGLAGVYEQYF
>-|TRBV5-6|TRBJ1-2|-
TGTGCCAGCAGCTCCGGACAGCCTCGGTACTATGGCTACACCTTC
CASSSGQPRYYGYTF
>-|TRBV4-1|TRBJ1-2|TRBD1
TGCGCCAGCAGGCGACCCGGGACAGGGGACTATGGCTACACCTTC
CASRRPGTGDYGYTF
>-|TRBV28|TRBJ2-2|TRBD2
TGTGCCAGCAGTCGACTAGCGGGAGACACCGGGGAGCTGTTTTTT
CASSRLAGDTGELFF
>few|TRBV6-5|TRBJ1-2|-
TGTGCCAGCAGTTACACCGATATCCTTAGTGGCTACACCTTC
CASSYTDILSGYTF
>-|TRBV7-2|TRBJ1-1|TRBD1
TGTGCCAGTAGACAGGGGGTTAGCACTGAAGCTTTCTTT
CASRQGVSTEAFF
>few|TRBV2|TRBJ1-2|-
TGTGCCAGCAGTGAATGGTTAGTGGATGGCTACACCTTC
CASSEWLVDGYTF
>few|TRBV2|TRBJ2-7|-
TGTGCCAGCAGTACTAGCTACGAGCAGTACTTC
CASSTSYEQYF
>-|TRBV6-1|TRBJ1-1|TRBD1
TGTGCCAGCAGCCGGACAGGGGAAAACACTGAAGCTTTCTTT
CASSRTGENTEAFF
>-|TRBV5-4|TRBJ2-5|TRBD1
TGTGCCAGCAGCGCCCTGACAGGGGGCGCGGAGACCCAGTACTTC
CASSALTGGAETQYF
>-|TRBV27|TRBJ1-2|TRBD1
TGTGCCAGCACCCGAACCGGACAGGTTGGCTACACCTTC
CASTRTGQVGYTF
>-|TRBV7-2|TRBJ2-2|-
TGTGCCAGCAGCTTGGAGGGACTCTCGAACACCGGGGAGCTGTTTTTT
CASSLEGLSNTGELFF
>-|TRBV28|TRBJ2-1|-
TGTGCCAGCAGTTTTCACAGCGGGCGCTCCTACAATGAGCAGTTCTTC
CASSFHSGRSYNEQFF
>-|TRBV28|TRBJ1-2|TRBD1
TGTGAGACAGGGTCGGGCTATGGCTACACCTTC
CETGSGYGYTF
>-|TRBV4-1|TRBJ2-6|TRBD2
TGCGCCAGCAGCCACCTGGGGGACGGACTAGGTGGGGCCAACGTCCTGACTTTC
CASSHLGDGLGGANVLTF
>-|TRBV10-2|TRBJ2-3|TRBD2
TGCGCCAGCAGGGCTAGCGGGGGTATCACAGATACGCAGTATTTT
CASRASGGITDTQYF